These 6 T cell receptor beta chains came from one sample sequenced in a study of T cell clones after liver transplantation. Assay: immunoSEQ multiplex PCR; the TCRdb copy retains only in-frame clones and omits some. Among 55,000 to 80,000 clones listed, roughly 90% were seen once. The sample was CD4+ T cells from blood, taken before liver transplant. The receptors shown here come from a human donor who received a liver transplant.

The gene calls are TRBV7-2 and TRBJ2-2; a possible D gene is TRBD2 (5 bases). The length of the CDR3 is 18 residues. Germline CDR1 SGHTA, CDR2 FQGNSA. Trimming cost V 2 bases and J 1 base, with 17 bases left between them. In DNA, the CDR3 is TGTGCCAGCAGCTTAACGGTGACGTACGGGAAGAACACCGGGGAGCTGTTTTTT. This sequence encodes CASSLTVTYGKNTGELFF.

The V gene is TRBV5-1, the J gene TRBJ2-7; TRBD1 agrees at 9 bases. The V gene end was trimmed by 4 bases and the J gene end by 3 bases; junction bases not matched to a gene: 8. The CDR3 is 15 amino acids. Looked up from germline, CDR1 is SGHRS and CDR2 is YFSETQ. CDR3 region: CASSQGGQGGYEQYF. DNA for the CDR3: TGCGCCAGCAGCCAGGGGGGACAGGGAGGCTACGAGCAGTACTTC.

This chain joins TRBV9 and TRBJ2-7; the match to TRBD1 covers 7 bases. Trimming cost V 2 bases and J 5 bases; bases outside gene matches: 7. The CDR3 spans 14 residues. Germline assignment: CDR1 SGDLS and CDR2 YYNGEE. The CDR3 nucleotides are TGTGCCAGCAGCGTTCAGACAGGGAGCCACGAGCAGTACTTC. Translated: CASSVQTGSHEQYF. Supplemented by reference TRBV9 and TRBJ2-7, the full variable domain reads DSGVTQTPKHLITATGQRVTLRCSPRSGDLSVYWYQQSLDQGLQFLIQYYNGEERAKGNILERFSAQQFPDLHSELNLSSLELGDSALYFCASSVQTGSHEQYFGPGTRLTVT.

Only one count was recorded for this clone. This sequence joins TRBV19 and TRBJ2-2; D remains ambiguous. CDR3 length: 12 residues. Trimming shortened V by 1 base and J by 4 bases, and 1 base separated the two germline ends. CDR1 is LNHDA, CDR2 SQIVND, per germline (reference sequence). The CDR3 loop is CASSIATGELFF. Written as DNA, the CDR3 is TGTGCCAGTAGTATAGCCACCGGGGAGCTGTTTTTT.

The CDR3 region is CASSTGGGGAETQYF. The CDR3, as DNA: TGTGCCAGCAGCACAGGGGGGGGAGGGGCAGAGACCCAGTACTTC. J is TRBJ2-5 and V is TRBV7-6; TRBD1 might be the D (8 bases). Germline V gene data show CDR1 as SGHVS and CDR2 as FNYEAQ. V lost 5 bases and J 4 bases, leaving 17 bases between the germline ends. The CDR3 length is 15 residues. Supplemented by reference TRBV7-6 and TRBJ2-5, the full variable domain reads GAGVSQSPRYKVTKRGQDVALRCDPISGHVSLYWYRQALGQGPEFLTYFNYEAQQDKSGLPNDRFSAERPEGSISTLTIQRTEQRDSAMYRCASSTGGGGAETQYFGPGTRLLVL.

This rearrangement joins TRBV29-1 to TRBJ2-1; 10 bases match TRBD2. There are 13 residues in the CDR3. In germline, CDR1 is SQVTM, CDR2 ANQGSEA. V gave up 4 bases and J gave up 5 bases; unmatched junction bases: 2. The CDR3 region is CSVGLAGNNEQFF. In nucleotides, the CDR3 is TGCAGCGTTGGACTAGCGGGCAACAATGAGCAGTTCTTC.